This T cell receptor beta chain was recorded in a study of cytomegalovirus exposure and HLA in healthy donors. Study observations and caveats: Reports indicate that TCR beta sequences accurately predicted the HLA-A and HLA-B alleles of most subjects. The classifier reportedly diagnosed cytomegalovirus status with high sensitivity and specificity.

Germline V lookup: CDR1 ENHRY, CDR2 SYGVKD. The V end lost 2 bases, the J end lost 3 bases, and 11 bases lay between the germline ends. The CDR3 runs to 14 residues. With regard to this clone: What it recognizes is unknown.

PCR primers comprised 60 Vbeta and 13 Jbeta primers. This table comes from immunoSEQ multiplex PCR, and its TCRdb copy is limited to in-frame clones, with some not included. The sample carries some 160,000 clones, 77% recorded once. Sequences were obtained from PBMCs. The sequence was obtained from a woman aged 25-40 years in good health and CMV-seronegative. The chain links TRBV10-3 to TRBJ2-7; no clear D. Here the CDR3 reads CAISEPTSGYEQYF. In DNA form, the CDR3 reads TGTGCCATCAGTGAGCCGACCTCAGGCTACGAGCAGTACTTC.